This T cell receptor (beta chain) emerged from a study of cytomegalovirus exposure and HLA in healthy donors. The PCR made use of 60 Vbeta and 13 Jbeta primers. The table came from immunoSEQ multiplex PCR; TCRdb's copy has only in-frame clones and leaves some out. Among roughly 150,000 clones listed, 75% were seen once. At least ten counts were recorded for this clone. Sequenced input: PBMCs. The TCR comes from a woman aged 45 to 65 in good health and CMV-seropositive.

The CDR3: CASRSLAGGISYNEQFF. The CDR3 DNA follows: TGCGCCAGCAGGAGTCTAGCGGGGGGGATCTCCTACAATGAGCAGTTCTTC. The genes are TRBV10-1 and TRBJ2-1; the match to TRBD2 covers 12 bases. Trimming removed 6 bases from V and 0 bases from J; junction bases left unmatched: 6. CDR1 WNHNN and CDR2 SYGVQD come from the germline V gene (reference sequence). This CDR3 comprises 17 residues.